One sample yielded the 17 T cell receptor beta chains listed below, sequenced in a study of healthy donors' naive CD4 and CD8 T cells. Each TCR library used around 540 ng of total RNA and a linear amplification protocol. From the reads, TCRdb called clonotypes with MiXCR, one entry per CDR3 protein. In the table there are 150,000 to 200,000 distinct CDR3 sequences, around three quarters of which are singletons. The sequenced sample consisted of naive CD4+ and CD8+ T cells sorted from blood, pooled from several donors. All receptors derive from a pool of human donors in good health; the sample pools cells from several healthy donors.

The chain has TRBV19 and TRBJ1-5; D unresolved. This CDR3 contains 16 residues. Trimming cost V 10 bases and J 0 bases, with 19 bases left between them. Germline loops: CDR1 LNHDA, CDR2 SQIVND (reference sequence). CDR3 DNA sequence: TGTGCCACCTCACGGGGAGCTTCTAATAGCAATCAGCCCCAGCATTTT. As protein: CATSRGASNSNQPQHF.

The chain combines TRBV2 with TRBJ2-7; 7 bases line up with TRBD2. Germline loops: CDR1 SNHLY, CDR2 FYNNEI. V gave up 6 bases and J gave up 0 bases; unmatched junction bases: 2. The CDR3 is 13 residues long. This CDR3 is CASSSGASYEQYF. In nucleotides, the CDR3 is TGTGCCAGCAGCAGCGGGGCCTCCTACGAGCAGTACTTC.

The chain is built from TRBV6-5 and TRBJ2-1; TRBD1 might be the D (5 bases). The CDR3 sequence is 12 residues long. Germline V gene lookup returns CDR1 MNHEY and CDR2 SVGAGI. Trimming removed 2 bases from V and 10 bases from J, with 9 bases in between. CDR3: CASSYTPGEQFF. The CDR3 nucleotides are TGTGCCAGCAGTTACACCCCAGGGGAGCAGTTCTTC.

Points on this clonotype: One end of the junction fails to match germline, which may point to a read error. The chain uses TRBV4-2 and TRBJ1-4; possible D gene TRBD1, 5 bases. The CDR3 sequence is 12 residues long. From germline, CDR1 is LGHNA and CDR2 YNFKEQ. CDR3: CASSQDSTAGIF. Here the CDR3 DNA reads TGTGCCAGCAGCCAAGATTCGACAGCAGGCATTTTT.

This clonotype was recorded a few times. The genes are TRBV19 and TRBJ2-5, with D unclear. V lost 2 bases to trimming and J lost 6 bases, with 1 base between them. This CDR3 has 10 amino acids. The germline CDR1 and CDR2 sequences are LNHDA and SQIVND (reference sequence). This chain's CDR3 is CASSIKTQYF. The CDR3 bases are TGTGCCAGTAGTATAAAGACCCAGTACTTC.

The gene calls are TRBV13 and TRBJ2-5, with 7 bases fitting TRBD2. CDR1 and CDR2 (germline): PRHDT, FYEKMQ (reference sequence). The V and J ends lost 1 base and 2 bases, in that order; junction bases with no gene match: 10. The CDR3 has 17 residues. CDR3 amino acids: CASSLVPLAGLQETQYF. The CDR3 coding sequence is TGTGCCAGCAGCTTAGTGCCATTAGCGGGCTTACAAGAGACCCAGTACTTC.

The rearrangement uses TRBV20-1 and TRBJ2-1, with 12 bases lining up with TRBD2. This CDR3 is 15 amino acids long. The trim removed 5 bases at V and 3 bases at J, leaving 5 bases unmatched. Per the germline V gene, CDR1 is DFQATT and CDR2 is SNEGSKA (reference sequence). The CDR3 loop reads CSAATSGRIYNEQFF. The CDR3 DNA is TGCAGTGCTGCTACTAGCGGGAGGATCTACAATGAGCAGTTCTTC.

This chain joins TRBV29-1 and TRBJ1-2; D remains unclear. This CDR3 is built from 13 residues. V was clipped by 1 base and J by 11 bases, with 17 bases between them. Germline V gives CDR1 SQVTM, CDR2 ANQGSEA. The CDR3 is CSVEARLFPGYTF. In DNA, the CDR3 is TGCAGCGTTGAAGCAAGGCTCTTCCCTGGTTACACCTTC. The full variable domain, its missing parts supplied by reference TRBV29-1 and TRBJ1-2, is SAVISQKPSRDICQRGTSLTIQCQVDSQVTMMFWYRQQPGQSLTLIATANQGSEATYESGFVIDKFPISRPNLTFSTLTVSNMSPEDSSIYLCSVEARLFPGYTFGSGTRLTVV.

This CDR3 reads CASSSSGSQNFHEQYF. The CDR3, as DNA: TGTGCCAGCAGTTCCTCCGGGAGCCAAAACTTCCACGAGCAGTACTTC. The chain joins TRBV28 to TRBJ2-7, with TRBD2 as a possible D gene (6 bases). Germline V gene sequence: CDR1 MDHEN, CDR2 SYDVKM. This CDR3 region has 16 residues. V lost 4 bases, J lost 5 bases, and 21 bases lay in between.

The gene calls are TRBV12-3 or TRBV12-4 and TRBJ2-6; no definite D call. The CDR3 is 15 amino acids. With 5 bases removed from V and 4 bases from J, the gap between germline ends came to 12 bases. CDR3 protein: CASSTFSSGANVLTF. The CDR3 nucleotides read TGTGCCAGCAGTACGTTTTCCTCCGGGGCCAACGTCCTGACTTTC.

The sample holds one count of this clonotype. This chain links TRBV27 with TRBJ1-6; tentatively, D is TRBD1 (6 bases). The V and J ends lost 5 bases and 10 bases respectively, with 18 bases between them. The germline gives CDR1 MNHEY, CDR2 SMNVEV (reference sequence). This CDR3 spans 15 amino acids. This CDR3 is CASSLRRTAGSPLHF. CDR3 nucleotide sequence: TGTGCCAGCAGTCTACGCCGGACAGCAGGCTCACCCCTCCACTTT.

The genes are TRBV21-1 and TRBJ2-5; the table's D call, TRBD2, was not checked against the DNA. TRBV21-1 constitutes a pseudogene. The CDR3 covers 18 residues. The CDR3 DNA follows: TGTGCCAGCAGCGGCGGGACTAGCGGGGGAGCTATCCAAGAGACCCAGTACTTC. As protein: CASSGGTSGGAIQETQYF.

In its sample, this clonotype was seen once. The V gene is TRBV10-3, the J gene TRBJ2-7; D remains ambiguous. Looked up from germline, CDR1 is ENHRY and CDR2 is SYGVKD. CDR3 length: 12 amino acids. The ends were cut back, 5 bases at V and 6 bases at J, with 11 bases in the middle. CDR3: CAISLTPPEQYF. The DNA of the CDR3 is TGTGCCATCAGTCTGACCCCTCCCGAGCAGTACTTC.

The table lists this clonotype with a count of one. The rearrangement joins TRBV27 to TRBJ1-1; 7 bases align to TRBD1. The junction had 10 bases not matched to a gene; V was cut back by 7 bases and J by 5 bases. This CDR3 is built from 14 residues. Germline CDR1 reads MNHEY; CDR2 reads SMNVEV (reference sequence). Here the CDR3 DNA reads TGTGCCAGCAAACACGGGACAGCGGGGACTGAAGCTTTCTTT. Amino acid sequence: CASKHGTAGTEAFF.

As concerns this clonotype: Compared with germline, one end of the junction differs, possibly owing to a read error. The gene calls are TRBV19 and TRBJ2-1; tentative D call: TRBD1 (5 bases). Germline V gives CDR1 LNHDA, CDR2 SQIVND (reference sequence). The CDR3 contains 13 residues. Here the CDR3 reads CAGSIGVYNEQFF. CDR3 sequence (DNA): TGTGCCGGTAGTATAGGGGTTTACAATGAGCAGTTCTTC.

The CDR3 nucleotides read TGCAGCGCAATAGGACTAGCAGGAGAAGCAGATACGCAGTATTTT. Protein sequence: CSAIGLAGEADTQYF. The chain carries TRBV29-1 and TRBJ2-3; TRBD2 matches 8 bases. This CDR3 region has 15 residues. Germline V gene sequence: CDR1 SQVTM, CDR2 ANQGSEA. Trimming took 7 bases from V and 4 from J; bases not matched to a gene: 13.

CDR3: CASSQDPPGGSFYEQYF. CDR3 nucleotides: TGTGCCAGCAGCCAAGATCCCCCAGGGGGATCTTTCTACGAGCAGTACTTC. This chain links TRBV14 with TRBJ2-7; 7 bases map to TRBD1. Germline V CDR1 and CDR2: SGHDN, FVKESK. Losses at the gene ends were 0 bases for V and 3 bases for J; bases not matched to a gene: 11. This CDR3 spans 17 amino acids.